Described below is a single T cell receptor beta chain sequence and its context. Its antigen is unidentified. The V end lost 0 bases, the J end lost 5 bases, and 13 bases lay between the germline ends. The CDR3 runs 16 residues. CDR1 and CDR2 (germline): SGHAT, FQNNGV. The data belong to a study of cytomegalovirus exposure and HLA in healthy donors. Study results and caveats: An analysis done earlier found most TCR beta V segments productive about 87% or about 30% of the time.

The PCR used 60 Vbeta and 13 Jbeta primers. Some clones are missing from TCRdb's copy, which holds only in-frame ones; the method was immunoSEQ multiplex PCR. Of some 130,000 clones in the sample, roughly 74% were seen once. The chain carries TRBV11-2 and TRBJ1-4, with D unresolved. The sequence derives from a male donor in good health and CMV-seronegative. The sample consisted of PBMCs. As DNA, the CDR3 is TGTGCCAGCAGCTTAGAAGGCGGCAGCCGAAATGAAAAACTGTTTTTT. It yields the protein CASSLEGGSRNEKLFF. Based on the CDR3 plus reference TRBV11-2 and TRBJ1-4, the full variable domain is EAGVAQSPRYKIIEKRQSVAFWCNPISGHATLYWYQQILGQGPKLLIQFQNNGVVDDSQLPKDRFSAERLKGVDSTLKIQPAKLEDSAVYLCASSLEGGSRNEKLFFGSGTQLSVL.